What follows is one T cell receptor (beta chain) and its context. This sample is drawn from a study of blood T cell repertoires in COVID-19. Overall study: The United States, Italy and Spain supplied acute and convalescent COVID-19 samples. T cells, B-cell-depleted T cells, or PBMCs supplied cDNA or gDNA.

Trimming stripped 1 base from V and 5 bases from J, with 11 bases between. Germline-derived CDR1 and CDR2 are SGHVS and FQNEAQ. This CDR3 region has 14 residues. Original processing methods: It was from reference gene primer amplification that nucleated cell counts were estimated. Using immunoSEQ multiplex PCR, the repertoire was profiled, and TCRdb retains in-frame clones only, with some absent. From that table come the V and J calls and clone size; the DNA was used to work out D and trimming. Of hundreds of thousands of clones listed, more than 80% are singletons. This TCR came from a young woman with active or convalescent COVID-19. The chain employs TRBV7-8 and TRBJ2-5; D may be TRBD2 (6 bases). The sequencing sample was made of peripheral blood. The CDR3 is CASSLGPEGETQYF. The CDR3 nucleotides are TGTGCCAGCAGCTTAGGTCCGGAGGGGGAGACCCAGTACTTC.